A single sample is the source of the 19 T cell receptor beta chains below, sequenced in a study of Ad26.COV2.S vaccination and SARS-CoV-2 variants. Produced via immunoSEQ multiplex PCR; TCRdb's table is partial and in-frame only. This sample has about 350,000 clones, with 92% found just once. The sample here was peripheral blood, taken after recovery from COVID-19. These receptors all stem from a human donor who had recovered from COVID-19.

The gene calls are TRBV6-5 and TRBJ1-2; D not certain. The CDR3 sequence is 12 residues long. V was clipped by 8 bases and J by 8 bases, with 15 bases between them. Germline V gene sequence: CDR1 MNHEY, CDR2 SVGAGI. The CDR3: CASFEGVHGYTF. Written as DNA, the CDR3 is TGTGCCAGCTTTGAGGGTGTGCACGGCTACACCTTC.

This chain uses TRBV14 with TRBJ2-7, with TRBD1 as a possible D gene (5 bases). Germline values: CDR1 SGHDN, CDR2 FVKESK. CDR3 size: 14 residues. V was shortened by 1 base and J by 2 bases, with 9 bases between the two germline ends. CDR3 protein: CASSQVMGPYEQYF. The CDR3 bases are TGTGCCAGCAGCCAAGTAATGGGGCCCTACGAGCAGTACTTC.

The chain uses TRBV7-8 and TRBJ2-1; D is perhaps TRBD2 (6 bases). The CDR3 spans 12 residues. V lost 3 bases and J 9 bases, leaving 9 bases between the germline ends. Germline V gene sequence: CDR1 SGHVS, CDR2 FQNEAQ. CDR3 loop: CASSFQGGEQFF. The CDR3 bases are TGTGCCAGCAGCTTCCAGGGAGGTGAGCAGTTCTTC.

DNA for the CDR3: TGTGCCAGCAGTACAATCGAGACCCAGTACTTC. This gives the protein CASSTIETQYF. The chain has TRBV7-2 and TRBJ2-5, with D unclear. Trimming stripped 6 bases from V and 5 bases from J, with 7 bases between. The germline CDR1 and CDR2 sequences are SGHTA and FQGNSA. The CDR3 runs to 11 residues.

V and J are TRBV15 and TRBJ1-4; possible D gene TRBD1, 6 bases. V lost 5 bases to trimming and J lost 6 bases, with 13 bases between them. Germline loops: CDR1 LNHNV, CDR2 YYDKDF (reference sequence). CDR3 length: 14 residues. The CDR3 reads CATSWGGAYEKLFF. CDR3 nucleotides: TGTGCCACCAGCTGGGGGGGGGCCTATGAAAAACTGTTTTTT.

This chain links TRBV12-5 with TRBJ1-4; 8 bases agree with TRBD1. This CDR3 has 13 amino acids. The J segment lost 8 bases and the V segment lost 6 bases, leaving 5 bases of the junction unmatched. The germline V gene has CDR1 LGHNT and CDR2 FRNRAP. The CDR3: CASGGQVEEKLFF. As DNA, the CDR3 is TGTGCTAGTGGGGGACAGGTGGAAGAAAAACTGTTTTTT.

The chain is built from TRBV5-1 and TRBJ1-3; maybe TRBD1 (5 bases). The CDR3 is made up of 16 amino acids. Germline V gene sequence: CDR1 SGHRS, CDR2 YFSETQ. With 0 bases removed from V and 0 bases from J, the gap between germline ends came to 10 bases. Here the CDR3 DNA reads TGCGCCAGCAGCTTGGTACCAGGGAGCTCTGGAAACACCATATATTTT. It is translated as CASSLVPGSSGNTIYF.

J is TRBJ1-5 and V is TRBV28, with a weak D call TRBD1 (6 bases). CDR3 length: 16 amino acids. Germline V gene lookup returns CDR1 MDHEN and CDR2 SYDVKM. Trimming took off 3 bases at V and 1 base at J, with 13 bases between the two ends. CDR3 protein: CASSLTAGQSNQPQHF. CDR3 coding DNA: TGTGCCAGCAGTTTGACCGCTGGACAGAGCAATCAGCCCCAGCATTTT.

The chain combines TRBV28 with TRBJ1-2; D is possibly TRBD1 (6 bases). Germline V CDR1 and CDR2: MDHEN, SYDVKM. The CDR3 is 13 residues long. Trimming cost V 4 bases and J 8 bases, with 14 bases left between them. For the CDR3, the DNA is TGTGCCAGCAGTTCTCAGGGGCTAGGAGGCTACACCTTC. This gives the protein CASSSQGLGGYTF.

This clone is a singleton in its sample. J is TRBJ2-5 and V is TRBV7-8; a possible D gene is TRBD1 (5 bases). This CDR3 region has 15 residues. CDR1 is SGHVS and CDR2 is FQNEAQ in the germline V gene. Trimming pared 4 bases from V and 5 bases from J, leaving 17 bases between. This CDR3 reads CASSYRDRPRETQYF. The CDR3 nucleotides read TGTGCCAGCAGCTACAGAGACAGACCCCGGGAGACCCAGTACTTC.

V gene TRBV6-4 combines with J gene TRBJ2-3; TRBD2 might be the D (5 bases). Deletions cut 3 bases from V and 4 bases from J, with 11 bases between. The CDR3 has 14 amino acids. The germline V gene has CDR1 MRHNA and CDR2 SNTAGT. Here the CDR3 DNA reads TGTGCCAGCAGTGAGCGAGGGTGGGCAGATACGCAGTATTTT. Translating it yields CASSERGWADTQYF.

The rearrangement joins TRBV12-5 to TRBJ2-7; D might be TRBD1 or TRBD2, each matching 7 bases. CDR3 length: 18 amino acids. Germline values: CDR1 LGHNT, CDR2 FRNRAP. V lost 3 bases to trimming and J lost 2 bases, with 23 bases between them. CDR3 coding DNA: TGTGCTAGTGGTTTCATATCAAGAGACAGGGAGGGACCCTACGAGCAGTACTTC. Its protein product is CASGFISRDREGPYEQYF. Looking up the rest from reference TRBV12-5 and TRBJ2-7 gives the full variable domain: DARVTQTPRHKVTEMGQEVTMRCQPILGHNTVFWYRQTMMQGLELLAYFRNRAPLDDSGMPKDRFSAEMPDATLATLKIQPSEPRDSAVYFCASGFISRDREGPYEQYFGPGTRLTVT.

V usage is TRBV3-1 (or the pseudogene TRBV3-2) and J usage is TRBJ1-5; D unresolved. CDR3 length equals 15 residues. V dropped 1 base and J dropped 1 base, with 8 bases sitting between them. Germline V gene lookup returns CDR1 LGHDT and CDR2 YNNKEL (reference sequence). The CDR3 bases are TGTGCCAGCAGCCAAGCAGCCAACAGCAATCAGCCCCAGCATTTT. Its translation: CASSQAANSNQPQHF.

This sequence joins TRBV19 and TRBJ1-2, with D possibly being TRBD1 (5 bases). Germline CDR1 LNHDA, CDR2 SQIVND (reference sequence). The CDR3 length is 19 residues. V dropped 6 bases and J dropped 0 bases, with 26 bases sitting between them. This CDR3 is CASRLWDRGPGQSNYGYTF. Here the CDR3 DNA reads TGTGCCAGTAGACTATGGGATAGGGGCCCAGGTCAATCTAACTATGGCTACACCTTC.

Only one count was recorded for this clone. This chain links TRBV2 with TRBJ1-1, with a possible D match to TRBD1 (6 bases). Trimming pared 11 bases from V and 0 bases from J, leaving 22 bases between. The CDR3 loop spans 16 amino acids. Germline lookup yields CDR1 SNHLY and CDR2 FYNNEI. The CDR3 region has the DNA TGTGCCGACCAAGAACAGGGTGTGGGGATGAACACTGAAGCTTTCTTT. Translating gives CADQEQGVGMNTEAFF.

The genes are TRBV14 and TRBJ1-1, with unresolved D. The germline CDR1 and CDR2 sequences are SGHDN and FVKESK. This CDR3 is built from 11 residues. V lost 11 bases and J lost 3, with 10 bases in between. CDR3 in DNA: TGTGCCGTGGGAGTTGACACTGAAGCTTTCTTT. Protein: CAVGVDTEAFF.

The chain joins TRBV5-4 to TRBJ2-2; D is perhaps TRBD2 (5 bases). The germline CDR1 and CDR2 sequences are SGHNT and YYREEE (reference sequence). This CDR3 comprises 15 residues. V was pared by 4 bases and J by 3 bases, with 13 bases between. The CDR3 DNA reads as TGTGCCAGCAGCCCCGAACGGAGGTACACCGGGGAGCTGTTTTTT. This codes for CASSPERRYTGELFF.

The rearrangement joins TRBV3-1 (or the pseudogene TRBV3-2) to TRBJ2-2; TRBD2 is a possible D gene (6 bases). Deletions cut 4 bases from V and 6 bases from J, with 15 bases between. The CDR3 spans 15 residues. CDR1 is LGHDT, CDR2 YNNKEL, per germline (reference sequence). Here the CDR3 reads CASSLRERVSGELFF. In DNA form, the CDR3 reads TGTGCCAGCAGCCTTCGGGAGAGGGTTTCCGGGGAGCTGTTTTTT.

The count of this clone is one. V usage is TRBV23-1 and J usage is TRBJ2-7; 8 nucleotides align to TRBD1. TRBV23-1 is given ORF status, its function remaining uncertain. The V and J ends lost 6 bases and 3 bases, in that order; junction bases with no gene match: 13. The length of the CDR3 is 16 residues. The CDR3 here is CASSPPGQGFDYEQYF. For the CDR3, the DNA is TGCGCCAGCAGCCCCCCTGGACAGGGTTTTGACTACGAGCAGTACTTC.